This T cell receptor beta chain was documented in a study of CD8 T cells in ankylosing spondylitis. A quantitative 5'-RACE method, one with molecular barcodes, was used to make TCR beta libraries. TCRdb itself ran the 5' RACE reads through MiXCR, one entry per CDR3 protein. The sample has 450,000 to 550,000 distinct CDR3 sequences; approximately 5% are singletons. This clonotype was observed at least ten times. Its antigen remains unidentified. Notes on the study in general: For ankylosing spondylitis blood, a TCR beta motif of several highly homologous variants appeared characteristic.

Germline-derived CDR1 and CDR2 are MDHEN and SYDVKM. Trimming left V 6 bases short and J 0 bases short, with 29 bases between. CDR3 size: 20 residues. Material for sequencing was blood, either unsorted or a sorted T cell fraction (not recorded which). V is TRBV28 and J is TRBJ2-5, with D perhaps assigned TRBD1 or TRBD2 (5 bases each). This receptor was identified in a male donor with ankylosing spondylitis. CDR3 sequence reads: CASSTTVGGYRNSYQETQYF. Written as DNA, the CDR3 is TGTGCCAGCAGCACCACTGTCGGAGGATACAGGAACTCGTACCAAGAGACCCAGTACTTC.